Listed here are 8 T cell receptor beta chains from one sample, sequenced in a study of cytomegalovirus exposure and HLA in healthy donors. Researchers ran the PCR with 60 Vbeta and 13 Jbeta primers. The repertoire was sequenced with immunoSEQ multiplex PCR; TCRdb's copy has only in-frame clones and lacks some. The table shows under 200,000 clones, with 60% to 85% occurring only once. Source material: PBMCs. All receptors derive from a female donor in good health and CMV-seronegative.

The chain employs TRBV4-1 and TRBJ2-7, with 13 bases matching TRBD2. This CDR3 contains 18 residues. Trimming took 0 bases from V and 4 from J; bases not matched to a gene: 9. Germline V lookup: CDR1 MGHRA, CDR2 YSYEKL. The CDR3 bases are TGCGCCAGCAGCCAAGACACCCTACTAGCGGGGGGGCGGTACGAGCAGTACTTC. Protein: CASSQDTLLAGGRYEQYF.

The J gene is TRBJ2-3, the V gene TRBV6-5; no definite D call. The CDR3 is made up of 14 amino acids. The V gene's germline CDR1 is MNHEY and CDR2 SVGAGI. The germline V and J ends were trimmed by 4 bases and 0 bases, with 8 bases remaining between them. CDR3 bases: TGTGCCAGCAGTTCGGTCGCTAGCACAGATACGCAGTATTTT. Its translation is CASSSVASTDTQYF.

This clone appeared a few times. This rearrangement joins TRBV4-1 to TRBJ2-1; a weak D match, TRBD2 (7 bases). Germline V gene sequence: CDR1 MGHRA, CDR2 YSYEKL. The ends were cut back, 0 bases at V and 4 bases at J, with 16 bases in the middle. The CDR3 totals 17 residues. This chain's CDR3 is CASSQDGGGSPYNEQFF. DNA of the CDR3: TGCGCCAGCAGCCAAGATGGGGGCGGGAGTCCTTACAATGAGCAGTTCTTC.

The V call is TRBV21-1, the J call TRBJ2-7; the table's TRBD1 call for D was not verified on the DNA. TRBV21-1 is a known pseudogene. The CDR3 is 16 amino acids. CDR3 region: CASSPPKGQGTYEQYF. The CDR3 nucleotides read TGTGCCAGCAGTCCCCCTAAGGGACAGGGTACCTACGAGCAGTACTTC.

V gene TRBV9 combines with J gene TRBJ1-1, with D possibly matching TRBD1 (5 bases). The germline V gene has CDR1 SGDLS and CDR2 YYNGEE. V lost 6 bases, J lost 0 bases, and 15 bases lay in between. This CDR3 has 15 residues. CDR3 region: CASNGGDGLNTEAFF. CDR3 nucleotide sequence: TGTGCCAGCAACGGGGGGGACGGATTGAACACTGAAGCTTTCTTT.

The chain uses TRBV19 and TRBJ1-4, with unresolved D. The germline gives CDR1 LNHDA, CDR2 SQIVND (reference sequence). The CDR3 runs 13 residues. Trimming took off 7 bases at V and 5 bases at J, with 11 bases between the two ends. Here the CDR3 reads CASNYGWNEKLFF. Written as DNA, the CDR3 is TGTGCCAGTAATTACGGGTGGAATGAAAAACTGTTTTTT. Complete variable domain (other parts from reference TRBV19 and TRBJ1-4): DGGITQSPKYLFRKEGQNVTLSCEQNLNHDAMYWYRQDPGQGLRLIYYSQIVNDFQKGDIAEGYSVSREKKESFPLTVTSAQKNPTAFYLCASNYGWNEKLFFGSGTQLSVL.

This clone was counted a few times. The CDR3 carries no conserved terminal phenylalanine or tryptophan, so it likely arises from a read error. The limits of the CDR3 on the DNA are not certain, so only TCRdb's listed CDR3 is given. The chain carries TRBV19 and TRBJ1-1; TRBD1, the D gene given by the table, was not confirmed from the DNA. The CDR3 length is 12 residues, termini included. The V gene's germline CDR1 is LNHDA and CDR2 SQIVND (reference sequence). The CDR3 loop is CASSIGGTGVTI.

The V and J genes are TRBV28 and TRBJ2-7; TRBD2 matches 11 bases. CDR1 MDHEN and CDR2 SYDVKM come from the germline V gene. V dropped 6 bases and J dropped 4; count of bases not matched to a gene: 8. The CDR3 is made up of 15 amino acids. CDR3 residues: CASRLTSGRWYEQYF. In DNA form, the CDR3 reads TGTGCCAGCAGGCTTACTAGCGGGAGATGGTACGAGCAGTACTTC. The whole variable domain, remainder taken from reference TRBV28 and TRBJ2-7, is DVKVTQSSRYLVKRTGEKVFLECVQDMDHENMFWYRQDPGLGLRLIYFSYDVKMKEKGDIPEGYSVSREKKERFSLILESASTNQTSMYLCASRLTSGRWYEQYFGPGTRLTVT.